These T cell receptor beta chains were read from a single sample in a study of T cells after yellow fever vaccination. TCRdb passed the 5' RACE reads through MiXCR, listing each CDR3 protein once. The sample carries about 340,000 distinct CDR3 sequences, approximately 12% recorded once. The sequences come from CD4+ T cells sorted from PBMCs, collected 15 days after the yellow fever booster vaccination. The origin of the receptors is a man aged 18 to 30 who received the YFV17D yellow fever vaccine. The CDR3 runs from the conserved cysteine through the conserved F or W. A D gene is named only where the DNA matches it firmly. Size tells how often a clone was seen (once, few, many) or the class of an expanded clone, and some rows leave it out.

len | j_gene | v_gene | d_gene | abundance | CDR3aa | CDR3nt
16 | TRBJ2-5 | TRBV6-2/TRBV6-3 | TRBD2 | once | CASSFGLAGKQETQYF | TGTGCCAGCAGTTTCGGACTAGCGGGAAAACAAGAGACCCAGTACTTC
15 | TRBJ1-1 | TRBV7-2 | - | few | CASSLFTDIYTEAFF | TGTGCCAGCAGCTTATTCACAGACATTTACACTGAAGCTTTCTTT
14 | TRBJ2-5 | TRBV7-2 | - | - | CASSPLGGQETQYF | TGTGCCAGCAGCCCCCTCGGGGGACAAGAGACCCAGTACTTC
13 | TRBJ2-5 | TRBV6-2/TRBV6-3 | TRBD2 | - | CASRLAGGETQYF | TGTGCCAGCAGACTAGCGGGGGGTGAGACCCAGTACTTC
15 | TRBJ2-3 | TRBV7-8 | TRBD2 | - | CASSGRAGVTDTQYF | TGTGCCAGCAGCGGAAGAGCGGGAGTCACAGATACGCAGTATTTT
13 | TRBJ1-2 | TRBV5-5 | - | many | CASSRQQNYGYTF | TGTGCCAGCAGCCGACAGCAAAACTATGGCTACACCTTC
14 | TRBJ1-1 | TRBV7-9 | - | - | CASSLLGPDTEAFF | TGTGCCAGCAGCTTATTGGGCCCTGACACTGAAGCTTTCTTT
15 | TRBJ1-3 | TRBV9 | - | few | CASSPNTVSGNTIYF | TGTGCCAGCAGCCCAAACACCGTCTCTGGAAACACCATATATTTT
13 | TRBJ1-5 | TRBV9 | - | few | CASSVTGKEPQHF | TGTGCCAGCAGCGTAACAGGGAAGGAGCCCCAGCATTTT
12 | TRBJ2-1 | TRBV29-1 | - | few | CSVRPRNNEQFF | TGCAGCGTACGACCGAGAAACAATGAGCAGTTCTTC
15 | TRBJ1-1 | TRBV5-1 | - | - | CASSLGATANTEAFF | TGCGCCAGCAGCTTGGGTGCGACGGCGAACACTGAAGCTTTCTTT
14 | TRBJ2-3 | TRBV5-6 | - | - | CASTRWGGTDTQYF | TGTGCCAGCACCCGCTGGGGAGGCACAGATACGCAGTATTTT
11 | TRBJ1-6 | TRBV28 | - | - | CASSFRTPLHF | TGTGCCAGCAGTTTTAGAACACCCCTCCACTTT
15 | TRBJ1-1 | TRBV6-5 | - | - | CASSYGIMGNTEAFF | TGTGCCAGCAGTTACGGGATCATGGGGAACACTGAAGCTTTCTTT
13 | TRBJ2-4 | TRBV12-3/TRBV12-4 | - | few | CASSFADTNIQYF | TGTGCCAGCAGTTTTGCGGACACTAACATTCAGTACTTC
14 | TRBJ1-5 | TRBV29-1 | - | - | CSVKMGGPNQPQHF | TGCAGCGTGAAAATGGGAGGACCTAATCAGCCCCAGCATTTT
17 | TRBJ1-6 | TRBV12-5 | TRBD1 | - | CASGLITDRRYNSPLHF | TGTGCTAGTGGTTTGATTACGGACAGGCGGTATAATTCACCCCTCCACTTT
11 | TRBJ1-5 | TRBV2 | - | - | CASSNYQPQHF | TGTGCCAGCAGTAATTACCAGCCCCAGCATTTT